The clone carrying this TCR beta chain turned up a few times. The sample belongs to a study of T-cell memory formation after mild COVID-19. MiXCR, run by TCRdb on the 5' RACE reads, gives a single entry per CDR3 protein. The data hold hundreds of thousands of distinct CDR3 sequences, with around 18% observed a single time. CDR1 and CDR2 (germline): SNHLY, FYNNEI. V lost 5 bases and J lost 2, with 10 bases in between. The CDR3 length is 13 residues. The clonotype comes from an adult woman who had mild COVID-19 (a few samples of this study predate the infection). Cell type and time point are not known. The chain couples TRBV2 to TRBJ2-7, with TRBD2 as a possible D gene (5 bases). Sequencing was performed on PBMCs or a T cell subset sorted from them (not recorded which). In DNA form, the CDR3 reads TGTGCCAGCAGTAATGGGGAGACCTACGAGCAGTACTTC. It is translated as CASSNGETYEQYF.